The clone carrying this TCR beta chain was seen ten or more times. V dropped 6 bases and J dropped 8 bases, with 14 bases sitting between them. This CDR3 region has 13 residues. Germline lookup yields CDR1 SGHAT and CDR2 FQNNGV. This specimen belongs to a study of T cells in Graves' hyperthyroidism and ophthalmopathy. The TCR beta CDR3 regions underwent amplification using RNA transcripts as the source. The HTBI primer set served for first-round RT-PCR of the TCR CDR3. TCRdb re-derived calls from the multiplex PCR reads in MiXCR, one entry per CDR3 protein. This sample carries 250,000 or so distinct CDR3 sequences, approximately 14% of them seen once, and the ten largest clones take about 30%.

This chain joins TRBV11-2 and TRBJ2-1; unclear D gene. The sequence was collected from a woman between 45 and 65 years old with Graves' hyperthyroidism that later progressed to Graves' ophthalmopathy. The sequenced material came from blood. Written as DNA, the CDR3 is TGTGCCAGCAGTGTGGGGTGGAATGATGAGCAGTTCTTC. Its translation: CASSVGWNDEQFF.